These T cell receptor beta chains were read from a single sample in a study of blood T cell repertoires in COVID-19. The table came from immunoSEQ multiplex PCR; TCRdb's copy has only in-frame clones and leaves some out. The sample has approximately 100,000 clones; over 75% are singletons. The sequenced sample was peripheral blood. Receptors were obtained from an elderly woman with acute or convalescent COVID-19. Each CDR3 is given with its conserved first and last residue. The D gene is left open where the match is weak. Rows may omit the clone size; those that give it use once, few, many or a size class.

TRBV28,NA,TRBJ2-1,TRBD2,TGTGCCAGCAGGGGACTACCCAATGAGCAGTTCTTC,CASRGLPNEQFF
TRBV6-2/TRBV6-3,NA,TRBJ2-2,NA,TGTGCCAGCAGTGGGCAGAACACCGGGGAGCTGTTTTTT,CASSGQNTGELFF
TRBV27,NA,TRBJ2-7,TRBD2,TGTGCCAGCAGGGTAGCGGGACCCTCCTACGAGCAGTACTTC,CASRVAGPSYEQYF
TRBV7-2,NA,TRBJ2-7,NA,TGTGCCAGCAGCATGACTAGCTACGAGCAGTACTTC,CASSMTSYEQYF
TRBV12-3/TRBV12-4,NA,TRBJ1-3,NA,TGTGCCAGCAGACCCACAGGAAACACCATATATTTT,CASRPTGNTIYF
TRBV13,NA,TRBJ2-7,TRBD2,TGTGCCAGCAGCCTCGGGACTAGCGGGGTCTACGAGCAGTACTTC,CASSLGTSGVYEQYF
TRBV30,NA,TRBJ2-2,TRBD1,TGTGCCTGGAGAGGCAGGGGGTGGAACGGGGAGCTGTTTTTT,CAWRGRGWNGELFF
TRBV11-2,NA,TRBJ1-2,NA,TGTGCCAGCAGCTTAATCTACACGGAGGGTTCTAGCTATGGCTACACCTTC,CASSLIYTEGSSYGYTF
TRBV4-1,NA,TRBJ2-7,NA,TGCGCCAGCAGCCAAGAAAGGGTCCAGGGTAGAGCTCTCGAGCAGTACTTC,CASSQERVQGRALEQYF
TRBV19,NA,TRBJ1-6,NA,TGTGCCAGTACCAGTATAGCTCGAGACAGGATGAATTCACCCCTCCACTTT,CASTSIARDRMNSPLHF
TRBV21-1,NA,TRBJ1-5,NA,TGTGCCAGCAAGACAGGGCGGTCCATCAGTGACAATCAGCCCCAGCATTTT,CASKTGRSISDNQPQHF
TRBV3-1/TRBV3-2,NA,TRBJ1-1,NA,TGTGCCAGCAGCCAAGGGGGGGGCTGGACTGAAGCTTTCTTT,CASSQGGGWTEAFF
TRBV28,NA,TRBJ2-7,NA,TGTGCCAGCAAGGGGGGGGGTTACCACGAGCAGTACTTC,CASKGGGYHEQYF
TRBV18,NA,TRBJ1-1,NA,TGTGCCAGCTCAAACATGAATACTGAAGCTTTCTTT,CASSNMNTEAFF
TRBV11-2,NA,TRBJ2-7,NA,TGTGCCAGCAGCCTAAGTGTGTCTAGCTACTACGAGCAGTACTTC,CASSLSVSSYYEQYF
TRBV7-2,NA,TRBJ1-2,NA,TGTGCCAGCAGCTTAGGCCCAGAATATGGCTACACCTTC,CASSLGPEYGYTF
TRBV7-2,NA,TRBJ1-1,TRBD1,TGTGCCAGCAGCTCCAGACAGGGCACTGAAGCTTTCTTT,CASSSRQGTEAFF
TRBV5-5,NA,TRBJ2-2,NA,TGTGCCAGCAGCTTATTGCCGAGGTCAGGGGTCACGAACACCGGGGAGCTGTTTTTT,CASSLLPRSGVTNTGELFF
TRBV4-1,NA,TRBJ1-5,TRBD1,TGCGCCAGCAGCCAAACCCTGGACAGGGTTATCAATCAGCCCCAGCATTTT,CASSQTLDRVINQPQHF
TRBV6-2/TRBV6-3,few,TRBJ2-2,NA,TGTGCCAGCAGTAATTTTACAGGGAGTAAGTTTTTT,CASSNFTGSKFF
TRBV6-1,once,TRBJ1-2,TRBD1,TGTGCCAGCAGTGAACCGGGGACAGGGGTCTATGGCTACACCTTC,CASSEPGTGVYGYTF
TRBV7-2,NA,TRBJ1-5,NA,TGTGCCAGCAGCTTACCGGGTACCCTTATGAGCAATCAGCCCCAGCATTTT,CASSLPGTLMSNQPQHF
TRBV5-1,once,TRBJ2-2,NA,TGCGCCAGCAGCACAGGGATGTTGAGTGGCACCGGGGAGCTGTTTTTT,CASSTGMLSGTGELFF
TRBV5-6,NA,TRBJ2-5,TRBD2,TGTGCCAGCAGCTTGTCGGGGGGGGCAGAGACCCAGTACTTC,CASSLSGGAETQYF
TRBV7-6,NA,TRBJ1-1,NA,TGTGCCAGCAGCCCCGGCGGGGCGGGGATGGACACTGAAGCTTTCTTT,CASSPGGAGMDTEAFF
TRBV19,NA,TRBJ2-7,NA,TGTGCCAGTAGTTCACATGCGGGGAGCAGGTACGAGCAGTACTTC,CASSSHAGSRYEQYF
TRBV10-3,NA,TRBJ1-1,TRBD1,TGTGCCATCAGTGAGTCGATATCGGGACAGTACGATATCCCTGAAGCTTTCTTT,CAISESISGQYDIPEAFF
TRBV7-2,NA,TRBJ1-6,NA,TGTGCCAGCAGCTTAGAAAACAGAAATAATTCACCCCTCCACTTT,CASSLENRNNSPLHF
TRBV3-1/TRBV3-2,NA,TRBJ1-2,TRBD1,TGTGCCAGCAGCCAAACAGGGGGCCGTGGCTACACCTTC,CASSQTGGRGYTF
TRBV3-1/TRBV3-2,NA,TRBJ1-1,TRBD1,TGTGCCAGCAGCCAAGTTTTAAGGACAGGGGGCTCGAGCACTGAAGCTTTCTTT,CASSQVLRTGGSSTEAFF
TRBV4-3,NA,TRBJ1-3,NA,TGCGCCAGCAGCCAAGCCGGCGGGGGGTTCAGCTCTGGAAACACCATATATTTT,CASSQAGGGFSSGNTIYF
TRBV6-5,NA,TRBJ1-1,NA,TGTGCCAGCAGTTATAATACAGGGTCCCTGAACACTGAAGCTTTCTTT,CASSYNTGSLNTEAFF
TRBV29-1,NA,TRBJ2-3,TRBD2,TGCAGCGTTGACAGGTTTACCAGCGGGGGGTACACAGATACGCAGTATTTT,CSVDRFTSGGYTDTQYF
TRBV28,NA,TRBJ1-2,NA,TGTGCCAGCAGGCCACAGGGTTTTCTTAACTATGGCTACACCTTC,CASRPQGFLNYGYTF
TRBV21-1,once,TRBJ1-6,NA,TGTGCCAGCAGCAAAGGCCCTCCCAGGGAAAAACGATCACCCCTCCACTTT,CASSKGPPREKRSPLHF